This TCR beta chain was recorded in a study of blood T cell repertoires in COVID-19. Across the study: PBMCs, B-cell-depleted T cells, or T cells were the source of the cDNA or gDNA that made up the material.

The CDR3 is 15 amino acids. Germline loops: CDR1 SNHLY, CDR2 FYNNEI. Trimming removed 2 bases from V and 4 bases from J; junction bases left unmatched: 4. In the original analysis: Amplification from reference gene primers served as the basis for estimated nucleated cell counts. Sequencing was performed with immunoSEQ multiplex PCR; in TCRdb, only in-frame clones are kept and a portion is missing. V and J calls plus clone size are reproduced from that table; the DNA served to infer D and trimming. This sample has roughly 480,000 clones, with 89% found just once. The Seattle patients, enrolled during active infection, were followed longitudinally.

Material: peripheral blood. This clonotype originated in a man in his late teens or twenties with COVID-19, enrolled during active disease. The chain is built from TRBV2 and TRBJ2-1; 8 nucleotides line up with TRBD2. CDR3 loop: CASSESSGSYNEQFF. CDR3 bases: TGTGCCAGCAGTGAATCAAGCGGGAGTTACAATGAGCAGTTCTTC.